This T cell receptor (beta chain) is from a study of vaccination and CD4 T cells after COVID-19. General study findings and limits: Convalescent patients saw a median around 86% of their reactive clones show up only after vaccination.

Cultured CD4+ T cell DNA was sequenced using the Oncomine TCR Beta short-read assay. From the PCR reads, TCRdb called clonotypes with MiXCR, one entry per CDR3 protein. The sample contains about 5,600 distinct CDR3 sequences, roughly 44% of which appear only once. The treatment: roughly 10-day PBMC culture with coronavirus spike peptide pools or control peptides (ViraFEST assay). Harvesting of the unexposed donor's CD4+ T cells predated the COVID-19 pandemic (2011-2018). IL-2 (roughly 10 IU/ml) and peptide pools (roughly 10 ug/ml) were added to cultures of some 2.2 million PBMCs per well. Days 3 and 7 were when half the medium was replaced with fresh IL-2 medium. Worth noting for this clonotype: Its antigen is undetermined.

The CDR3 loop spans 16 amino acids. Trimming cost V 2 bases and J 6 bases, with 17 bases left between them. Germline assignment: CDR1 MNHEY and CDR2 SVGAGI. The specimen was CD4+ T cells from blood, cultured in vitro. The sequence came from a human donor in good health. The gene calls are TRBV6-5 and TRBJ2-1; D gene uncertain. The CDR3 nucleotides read TGTGCCAGCAGTTACGGTGTACTATCATTAATCAATGAGCAGTTCTTC. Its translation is CASSYGVLSLINEQFF.